This T cell receptor (beta chain) originates from a study of shared clonotypes between healthy human individuals (dated by TCRdb to the early 2020s). Context from the whole study: The cohort included three men and a couple of women between 18 and 49 years of age. For each donor, three plates each were used for CD4 naive and CD4 memory, two plates were used for CD8 naive, and one plate was used for CD8 memory. Each donor's leukapheresis produced roughly between about 0.9 and 9.5 billion PBMCs. To increase sequencing depth and limit assay-specific biases, different laboratories used diverse techniques to prepare libraries and sequence TCR repertoires. To estimate repertoire size and how much clonotypes are shared between individuals, the study performed deep sequencing of blood TCR repertoires from about 5 healthy adults.

This clone was observed a single time. The target of this receptor is not known. No base quality information exists; no much larger clone differs at one position. TCR CDR3 regions were amplified from genomic DNA by multiplex PCR using the deep immunoSEQ assay. Genomic DNA extracted from each cell subset was distributed evenly over all wells of several immunoSEQ 96-well plates, and each plate served as one replicate. For sorted subsets, roughly 200 ng of genomic DNA, equivalent to 25,000 to 35,000 T cell genomes, went into each replicate PCR. Purified libraries were quantified with a Qubit 3.0 fluorometer, sized on a Bioanalyzer 2100, and re-quantified with the KAPA Library Quantification kit. Every immunoSEQ 96-well plate was sequenced on a separate single-read 150-cycle Illumina NextSeq 550 flow cell. The original methods were these. Because the immunoSEQ output included only junctional sequences and no quality scores, the filtering could not be the same as the filtering used for full-length reads. Sequences were annotated with PyIR, a Python wrapper for IgBLAST v1.9, using IMGT germline references to assign V/J genes and CDR3. Reads were removed for weak V/J assignments (E-value above 1e-6), missing CDR3, stop codons, out-of-frame junctions, or ambiguous translated residues. A V3J clonotype was defined by an identical inferred V gene, J gene, and CDR3 amino acid sequence. Percentage overlap between repertoires was calculated by dividing the number of shared unique clonotypes by the size of the smaller repertoire. Three approaches were used to assess repertoire richness: RTK rarefaction, the Chao1 estimator, and Recon v2.1 estimates of unobserved clonotypes. Generation probabilities for all TCRbeta clonotypes obtained by the gDNA method from a handful of donors were computed using OLGA. Held by TCRdb, this immuneACCESS table contains in-frame sequences only and omits some clones. Under half of the omission traces to an unresolved V gene where checked; the cause of the rest is unknown. The V and J calls and clone size are taken from that table; D and trimming were inferred from the DNA. Counted in this sample were 900,000 to 1,200,000 clones; 78% of them appeared once. The biggest ten clones account for 0.55% to 0.7% of the sample.

The CDR3 runs 13 amino acids, cysteine and phenylalanine included. Of the read, only the CDR3 DNA is kept; its 39 bases are in frame from base 1. Reading the germline V gene gives CDR1 SGHTA and CDR2 FQGNSA. Deletion took 3 bases off V and 3 bases off J, with a span of 6 bases between the germline ends. Summary of the overall study and its limitations: Estimated clonotype richness was generally larger for naive than for memory subsets. Only blood was sampled, and tissue TCR repertoires likely differ from those in blood. Across a few donors, 4.5% to 6.5% of naive CD4, roughly 3.5% of naive CD8, 2.3% of memory CD4, and approximately 0.4% of memory CD8 clonotypes were shared. Rarefaction of sorted-subset datasets indicated incomplete sequencing despite the large sequencing depth. Compared with non-shared clonotypes, the clonotypes found in all four sorted-subset donors had higher generation probabilities. Pairwise subsampling indicated that sequencing depth was expected to affect the degree of clonotype sharing among donors. The small number of donors limited the genetic and exposure-history diversity represented.

The donors were healthy, HIV-negative adults with no recently reported acute infections or vaccinations. Every donor was a Caucasian adult residing in Nashville, Tennessee, USA. CD4+ T cells were enriched by magnetic negative selection; naive cells were then positively selected on CD45RA, and the negative fraction formed the memory subset. After blood collection by leukapheresis, PBMCs were isolated using Ficoll-Histopaque density gradient centrifugation and then cryopreserved in the vapor phase of liquid nitrogen. Purity and quantity of every magnetically sorted T cell population were checked by analytical flow cytometry. From each sorted fraction, genomic DNA was isolated and quantified by UV absorbance on a Nanodrop 2000c.

This chain joins TRBV7-2 to TRBJ1-5, with the D gene not confidently named. The sequencing sample was made of memory CD4+ T cells from PBMCs. The sample's cell subset or site label, in plain terms: CD45RA-negative fraction. The clonotype comes from a man between 18 and 35 years old in good health. Some clones in this sample may be carry-over from other donors' samples. In nucleotide form, the sequence is TGTGCCAGCAGCTTTCAGATCAATCAGCCCCAGCATTTT. It translates as CASSFQINQPQHF.